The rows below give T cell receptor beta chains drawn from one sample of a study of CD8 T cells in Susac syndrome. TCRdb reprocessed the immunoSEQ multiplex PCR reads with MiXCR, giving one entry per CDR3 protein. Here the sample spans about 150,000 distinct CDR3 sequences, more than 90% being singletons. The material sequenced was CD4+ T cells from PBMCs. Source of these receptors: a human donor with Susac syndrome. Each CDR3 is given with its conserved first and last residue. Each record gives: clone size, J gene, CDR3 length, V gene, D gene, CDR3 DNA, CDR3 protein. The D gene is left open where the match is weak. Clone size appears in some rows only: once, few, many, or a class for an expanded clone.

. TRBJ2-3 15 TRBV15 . TGTGCCACCAGCAGAGTCGGGGGCCTCACAGATACGCAGTATTTT CATSRVGGLTDTQYF
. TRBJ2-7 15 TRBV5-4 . TGTGCCAGCAGGCCCTCCAGCGCTCTCTCCTACGAGCAGTACTTC CASRPSSALSYEQYF
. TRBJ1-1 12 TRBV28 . TGTGCCAGCAGTGAAAGACGAAGGCGAGCTTTCTTT CASSERRRRAFF
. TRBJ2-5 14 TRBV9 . TGTGCCAGCGGAGAGGGACCGCCGACGAAGACCCAGTACTTC CASGEGPPTKTQYF
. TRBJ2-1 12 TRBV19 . TGTGCCAGTAGTGCTACTAGGAGCCTCGCGTTCTTC CASSATRSLAFF
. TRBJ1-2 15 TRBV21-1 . TGTGCCAGCAGCAAAGTCAGACCCAAGGGTGCAGGCTACACCTTC CASSKVRPKGAGYTF
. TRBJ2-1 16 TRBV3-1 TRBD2 TGTGCCAGCAGCCAAGAAGTCTTAGCGGGAGTGAATGAGCAGTTCTTC CASSQEVLAGVNEQFF
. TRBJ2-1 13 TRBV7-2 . TGTGCCAGCAGCCCGCCCATGGGGGATGAGCAGTTCTTC CASSPPMGDEQFF
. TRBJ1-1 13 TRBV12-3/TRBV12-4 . TGTGCCAGCGGACTGTGGGAGGGGACTGAAGCTTTCTTT CASGLWEGTEAFF
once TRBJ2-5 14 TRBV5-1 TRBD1 TGCGCCAGCAGCGCGGGACAGGGTGGAGAGACCCAGTACTTC CASSAGQGGETQYF
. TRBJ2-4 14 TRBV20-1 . TGCAGTGCCCTGGATAGTCTAGCCAAAAACATTCAGTACTTC CSALDSLAKNIQYF
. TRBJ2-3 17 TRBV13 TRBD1 TGTGCCAGCAGCTTCGCGAGGGACAGGGGGTCTTCAGATACGCAGTATTTT CASSFARDRGSSDTQYF
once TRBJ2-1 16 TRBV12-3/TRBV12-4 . TGTGCCAGCAGTTTACTCCTCAAGGGCAAAGGGAATGAGCAGTTCTTC CASSLLLKGKGNEQFF
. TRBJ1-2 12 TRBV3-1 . TGTGCCAGCAGCCAATCATCGAGGGGCTACACCTTC CASSQSSRGYTF
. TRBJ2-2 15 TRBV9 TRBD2 TGTGCCAGTAGATTTAGCGGGACGAACACCGGGGAGCTGTTTTTT CASRFSGTNTGELFF
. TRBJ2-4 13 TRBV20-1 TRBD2 TGCAGTGCTGGGGGGGGACCAAAAAACATTCAGTACTTC CSAGGGPKNIQYF
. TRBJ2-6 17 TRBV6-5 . TGTGCCAGCAGTCCCTCGCGGGGTTCCTCTGGGGCCAACGTCCTGACTTTC CASSPSRGSSGANVLTF
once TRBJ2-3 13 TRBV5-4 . TGTGCCAGCAGCCCCCAAGCGGGAGATACGCAGTATTTT CASSPQAGDTQYF
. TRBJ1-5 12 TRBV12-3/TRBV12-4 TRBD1 TGTGCCAGCCGGAGGACAGGGCAGCCCCAGCATTTT CASRRTGQPQHF
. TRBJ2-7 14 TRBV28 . TGTGCCAGCACCCCCGGGCGGATACCCTACGAGCAGTACTTC CASTPGRIPYEQYF
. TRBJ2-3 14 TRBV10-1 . TGCGCCAGCAGTGAGGGGGAGTGGACAGATACGCAGTATTTT CASSEGEWTDTQYF
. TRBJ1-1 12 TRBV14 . TGTGCCAGCAGCCCAGGAGCTTGGGGAGCTTTCTTT CASSPGAWGAFF